This T cell receptor beta chain was profiled in a study of cytomegalovirus exposure and HLA in healthy donors. Study results and caveats: Of the V segments, some could not be distinguished, including TRBV6-2 and TRBV6-3, and were excluded. Upon later analysis, TCR association rates were observed to vary by HLA locus, being highest for DRB1 and lowest for HLA-C. Immune exposure information comprised only CMV serostatus.

Only one count was recorded for this clone. The antigen is unknown. Germline lookup yields CDR1 MNHEY and CDR2 SMNVEV (reference sequence). The CDR3 covers 15 residues. The V gene end was trimmed by 4 bases and the J gene end by 4 bases; junction bases not matched to a gene: 7. With 60 Vbeta and 13 Jbeta primers, the PCR was carried out. Sequenced by immunoSEQ multiplex PCR; TCRdb stores in-frame clones only, minus some. This table holds roughly 90,000 clones, about 90% found once. Sequences were obtained from PBMCs. The receptor's source is a man aged 18 to 30 in good health and CMV-seronegative. This chain connects TRBV27 to TRBJ2-5; 9 bases map to TRBD1. The CDR3 sequence is CASSYDRGFPETQYF. The CDR3 coding sequence is TGTGCCAGCAGTTACGACAGGGGGTTCCCAGAGACCCAGTACTTC.